This T cell receptor beta chain was sequenced for a study of shared clonotypes between healthy human individuals. Study context: Contributing individuals were two females and three males aged 18 to 49. There were three CD4 naive, three CD4 memory, two CD8 naive and one CD8 memory plates per donor.

Method: immunoSEQ multiplex PCR; TCRdb's copy keeps in-frame clones and lacks some. Of around 2,000,000 clones in the sample, less than 95% were seen once. The CDR3 has 12 residues. The V gene's germline CDR1 is MNHNS and CDR2 SASEGT. V was clipped by 7 bases and J by 7 bases; unmatched bases: 2. Naive CD8 isolation took CD45RO-negative cells positively selected for CCR7 and excluded terminally differentiated effector memory CD45RA+ cells. This receptor was taken from a man aged 18 to 30 in good health. The material sequenced was naive CD8+ T cells sorted from blood. This chain connects TRBV6-1 to TRBJ2-4, with 9 positions matching TRBD2. The CDR3 coding sequence is TGTGCCAGCATTGGGACTAGCAACATTCAGTACTTC. The encoded protein is CASIGTSNIQYF.